The TCR beta chain described here comes from a study of graft-versus-host responses after intestinal transplantation. Study as a whole: Recipients had transplants, and these were multivisceral, liver-intestinal, or isolated intestinal.

Only in-frame clones appear in the TCRdb table, and some are missing; sequencing was by immunoSEQ multiplex PCR. This sample has around 110,000 clones, with 90% found just once. Germline CDR1 GTSNPN, CDR2 SVGIG (reference sequence). The CDR3 loop spans 12 amino acids. Trimming shortened V by 3 bases and J by 1 base, and 6 bases separated the two germline ends. Study-wide results and limits: Researchers found GvH clones in recipient marrow, and some showed up first in ileum or blood. Early after transplant, HvG declines were associated with peak levels of circulating GvH clones.

This clone was observed a handful of times. Its antigen is not known. The chain is built from TRBV30 and TRBJ1-1, with D maybe TRBD1 (6 bases). The input for sequencing was unstimulated CD4+ T cells sorted from spleen or lymph node cells, taken before intestinal transplant. The sequence was obtained from a human donor who received an intestinal transplant. CDR3 nucleotide sequence: TGTGCCTGGAGGGACAGGAACACTGAAGCTTTCTTT. Translated, it gives CAWRDRNTEAFF.